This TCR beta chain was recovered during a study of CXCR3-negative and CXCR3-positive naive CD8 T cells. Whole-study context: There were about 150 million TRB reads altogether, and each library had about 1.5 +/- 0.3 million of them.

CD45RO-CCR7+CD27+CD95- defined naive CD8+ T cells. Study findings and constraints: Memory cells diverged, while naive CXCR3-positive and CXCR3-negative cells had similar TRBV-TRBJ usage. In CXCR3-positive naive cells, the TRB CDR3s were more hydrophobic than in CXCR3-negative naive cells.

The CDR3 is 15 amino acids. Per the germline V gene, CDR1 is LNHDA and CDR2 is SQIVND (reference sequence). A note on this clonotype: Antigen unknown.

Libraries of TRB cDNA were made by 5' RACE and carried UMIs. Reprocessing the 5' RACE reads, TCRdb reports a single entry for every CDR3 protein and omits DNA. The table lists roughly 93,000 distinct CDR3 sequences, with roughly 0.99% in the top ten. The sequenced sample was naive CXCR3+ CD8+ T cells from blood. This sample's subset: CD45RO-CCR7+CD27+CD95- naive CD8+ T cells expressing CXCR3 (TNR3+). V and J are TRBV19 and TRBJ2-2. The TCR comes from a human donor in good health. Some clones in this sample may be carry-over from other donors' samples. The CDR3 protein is CASSIRADNTGELFF.